What follows are 14 T cell receptor beta chains derived from one specimen sequenced in a study of blood T cell repertoires in COVID-19. The data were produced by immunoSEQ multiplex PCR, yet TCRdb's version contains in-frame clones alone and is incomplete. The sample lists about 180,000 clones; around 88% were seen once. Source material: peripheral blood. These receptors were taken from a woman between 25 and 40 years old with acute or convalescent COVID-19.

This clone was detected a few times. The chain has TRBV6-5 and TRBJ2-2, with D possibly being TRBD2 (6 bases). Trimming took off 6 bases at V and 6 bases at J, with 11 bases between the two ends. The germline CDR1 and CDR2 sequences are MNHEY and SVGAGI. The CDR3 is 13 amino acids. CDR3 protein: CASRRLGAGELFF. CDR3 in DNA: TGTGCCAGCAGGAGACTAGGAGCCGGGGAGCTGTTTTTT.

The chain carries TRBV9 and TRBJ1-2; D perhaps matches TRBD1 (6 bases). Germline V gene sequence: CDR1 SGDLS, CDR2 YYNGEE. This CDR3 has 13 residues. The V end lost 4 bases, the J end lost 5 bases, and 12 bases lay between the germline ends. The DNA for the CDR3 is TGTGCCAGCAGCCCCGGGACATTTTATGGCTACACCTTC. Amino acid sequence: CASSPGTFYGYTF. The entire variable domain, with the rest obtained from reference TRBV9 and TRBJ1-2, is as follows: DSGVTQTPKHLITATGQRVTLRCSPRSGDLSVYWYQQSLDQGLQFLIQYYNGEERAKGNILERFSAQQFPDLHSELNLSSLELGDSALYFCASSPGTFYGYTFGSGTRLTVV.

The chain combines TRBV20-1 with TRBJ1-1; 7 nucleotides line up with TRBD1. The V and J ends lost 6 bases and 8 bases, in that order; junction bases with no gene match: 6. The CDR3 is 11 residues long. The germline CDR1 and CDR2 sequences are DFQATT and SNEGSKA (reference sequence). DNA of the CDR3: TGCAGTGCCGGACAGGCCCGAGAAGCTTTCTTT. Translation gives CSAGQAREAFF.

The chain combines TRBV13 with TRBJ1-2; D is unclear. Germline CDR1 PRHDT, CDR2 FYEKMQ (reference sequence). This CDR3 spans 14 amino acids. Trimming shortened V by 2 bases and J by 3 bases, and 10 bases separated the two germline ends. CDR3 residues: CASSLMFGDYGYTF. The CDR3 DNA is TGTGCCAGCAGCTTAATGTTCGGGGACTATGGCTACACCTTC.

The chain uses TRBV6-5 and TRBJ1-2; 7 bases map to TRBD1. There are 14 residues in the CDR3. Per the germline V gene, CDR1 is MNHEY and CDR2 is SVGAGI. The J segment lost 2 bases and the V segment lost 6 bases, leaving 6 bases of the junction unmatched. The CDR3 sequence: CASRRQGLNYGYTF. CDR3 nucleotides: TGTGCCAGCAGACGACAGGGTCTGAACTATGGCTACACCTTC.

This CDR3 is CASRDSYYNYGYTF. The CDR3 nucleotides read TGTGCCAGCAGGGACAGCTACTATAACTATGGCTACACCTTC. This chain uses TRBV28 with TRBJ1-2, with D possibly being TRBD1 (6 bases). Per germline, CDR1 MDHEN and CDR2 SYDVKM. Trimming cost V 6 bases and J 1 base, with 12 bases left between them. This CDR3 contains 14 residues.

The rearrangement uses TRBV5-1 and TRBJ2-7, with 11 bases identical to TRBD1. The germline V gene has CDR1 SGHRS and CDR2 YFSETQ. CDR3 length equals 15 residues. Trimming at V came to 0 bases and at J to 7 bases, leaving 6 bases not matched to a gene. The CDR3 DNA reads as TGCGCCAGCAGCTTGGAGGGACAGGGGGGACGGGAGCAGTACTTC. It specifies CASSLEGQGGREQYF.

The CDR3 spells CASRQGGGRETQYF. CDR3 coding DNA: TGTGCCAGCAGACAGGGAGGGGGGAGAGAGACCCAGTACTTC. This chain connects TRBV7-9 to TRBJ2-5, with TRBD2 as a possible D gene (7 bases). V was pared by 6 bases and J by 4 bases, with 15 bases between. From germline, CDR1 is SEHNR and CDR2 FQNEAQ (reference sequence). The CDR3 has 14 amino acids.

This chain links TRBV28 with TRBJ1-2; TRBD1 agrees at 8 bases. V shed 8 bases and J 2 bases; nucleotides not matched to a gene: 13. Germline V CDR1 and CDR2: MDHEN, SYDVKM. There are 16 residues in the CDR3. For the CDR3, the DNA is TGTGCCAGCTCCCCTGGGCAGGGGGCTTCGAACTATGGCTACACCTTC. Residues: CASSPGQGASNYGYTF.

The CDR3 is CASSFRGETQYF. The CDR3 DNA sequence: TGTGCCAGCAGCTTCAGGGGAGAGACCCAGTACTTC. V is TRBV7-2 and J is TRBJ2-5; TRBD1 might be the D (6 bases). CDR3 length: 12 amino acids. Germline lookup yields CDR1 SGHTA and CDR2 FQGNSA. The germline V and J ends were trimmed by 3 bases and 4 bases, with 6 bases remaining between them.

The J gene is TRBJ2-7, the V gene TRBV6-5; TRBD2 matches at 10 bases. The germline V gene has CDR1 MNHEY and CDR2 SVGAGI. This CDR3 comprises 14 residues. After removal of 7 bases from V and 7 bases from J, the junction contained 10 bases not matched to a gene. The CDR3 loop reads CASIPAGGPGEQYF. The CDR3 coding sequence is TGTGCCAGCATTCCAGCGGGAGGGCCTGGTGAGCAGTACTTC.

In the case of this clone: Relative to the germline gene, one junction end is altered; a read error may explain this. The chain combines TRBV20-1 with TRBJ2-1; tentatively, D is TRBD2 (6 bases). CDR1 and CDR2 from the germline V gene are DFQATT and SNEGSKA (reference sequence). This CDR3 comprises 11 residues. CDR3 protein: CSPGTPGPKLF. The CDR3 nucleotides read TGCAGCCCAGGGACTCCTGGACCCAAACTCTTC.

This clone was recorded a few times. This rearrangement joins TRBV27 to TRBJ2-1; 7 bases match TRBD1. The V gene end was trimmed by 5 bases and the J gene end by 6 bases; junction bases not matched to a gene: 1. Germline loops: CDR1 MNHEY, CDR2 SMNVEV (reference sequence). The CDR3 has 12 residues. CDR3 in DNA: TGTGCCAGCAGTAGGGGGCCCAATGAGCAGTTCTTC. Translation: CASSRGPNEQFF.

The rearrangement uses TRBV6-5 and TRBJ2-7; 7 nucleotides agree with TRBD1. V trimming: 6 bases; J trimming: 6 bases; junction bases outside the gene matches: 8. The CDR3 is 13 amino acids. CDR1 and CDR2 (germline): MNHEY, SVGAGI. CDR3 bases: TGTGCCAGCAGAGAGACAGGGAGCGTCGAGCAGTACTTC. Protein sequence: CASRETGSVEQYF.